The 6 T cell receptor beta chains presented below share a single source sample, sequenced in a study of cytomegalovirus exposure and HLA in healthy donors. The study ran its PCR with 60 Vbeta and 13 Jbeta primers. TCRdb's copy holds only in-frame clones and misses some; the assay was immunoSEQ multiplex PCR. The table lists 55,000 to 65,000 clones, more than 60% of them singletons. Sequenced sample: PBMCs. These receptors originate from a woman aged 25 to 39 in good health and CMV-seronegative.

The CDR3 bases are TGCGCCAGCAGCCAAGATCAGGGTTTTGGAAACACCATATATTTT. Encoded protein: CASSQDQGFGNTIYF. The chain carries TRBV4-3 and TRBJ1-3; D perhaps matches TRBD1 (5 bases). The V end lost 0 bases, the J end lost 3 bases, and 9 bases lay between the germline ends. Germline V lookup: CDR1 LGHNA, CDR2 YSLEER. This CDR3 spans 15 amino acids.

The rearrangement links TRBV27 to TRBJ1-4, with TRBD1 identical over 8 bases. The germline V gene encodes CDR1 MNHEY and CDR2 SMNVEV (reference sequence). The CDR3 is made up of 14 amino acids. V shed 6 bases, J shed 8 bases, and the junction held 8 bases outside the gene matches. The CDR3 DNA follows: TGTGCCAGCAGGTCAGGGGGCTTCGGAGAAAAACTGTTTTTT. Translated: CASRSGGFGEKLFF. The whole variable domain, remainder taken from reference TRBV27 and TRBJ1-4, is EAQVTQNPRYLITVTGKKLTVTCSQNMNHEYMSWYRQDPGLGLRQIYYSMNVEVTDKGDVPEGYKVSRKEKRNFPLILESPSPNQTSLYFCASRSGGFGEKLFFGSGTQLSVL.

The chain carries TRBV19 and TRBJ1-5, with D perhaps TRBD1 (5 bases). This CDR3 is built from 15 residues. Germline V gene data show CDR1 as LNHDA and CDR2 as SQIVND (reference sequence). V shed 7 bases and J shed 1 base, with 14 bases lying between them. CDR3 sequence (DNA): TGTGCCAGTATCCCTACTCGGGGGAGCAATCAGCCCCAGCATTTT. This translates into CASIPTRGSNQPQHF.

This chain joins TRBV12-5 and TRBJ2-2; perhaps TRBD2 as D (6 bases). Per germline, CDR1 LGHNT and CDR2 FRNRAP. The CDR3 contains 15 residues. Trimming removed 1 base at V and 4 bases at J, with 10 bases between. The CDR3: CASGLGLEITGELFF. The CDR3 DNA is TGTGCTAGTGGTTTGGGACTAGAGATCACCGGGGAGCTGTTTTTT.

This clone appeared once. The chain employs TRBV5-4 and TRBJ1-1; 7 nucleotides agree with TRBD1. V lost 4 bases, J lost 2 bases, and 8 bases stayed unmatched. CDR1 and CDR2 (germline): SGHNT, YYREEE (reference sequence). The CDR3 length is 15 residues. CDR3 nucleotide sequence: TGTGCCAGCAGCCCACGAGGGGACAGAAACACTGAAGCTTTCTTT. Translation gives CASSPRGDRNTEAFF.

CDR3 region: CASSSWGLTDTQYF. The CDR3 DNA sequence: TGTGCCAGCAGTTCCTGGGGACTTACAGATACGCAGTATTTT. The chain joins TRBV27 to TRBJ2-3, with D tentatively TRBD2 (6 bases). Germline V gene data show CDR1 as MNHEY and CDR2 as SMNVEV (reference sequence). The CDR3 is 14 amino acids. Deletions cut 4 bases from V and 3 bases from J, with 11 bases between.